This TCR beta chain emerged from a study of OX40 agonist ivuxolimab in advanced cancers. Using immunoSEQ multiplex PCR, the repertoire was profiled, and TCRdb retains in-frame clones only, with some absent. The sample shows about 26,000 clones, roughly three quarters of them seen only once. The clonotype originates from an adult with an advanced solid tumor such as melanoma, head and neck, liver or kidney cancer. The sample consisted of CD4+ or CD8+ T cells sorted from blood, taken in a trial of the OX40 agonist ivuxolimab.

The chain's CDR3 is CASSVSAFNTEAFF. The CDR3 region has the DNA TGTGCCAGCAGTGTGTCCGCCTTTAACACTGAAGCTTTCTTT. The V gene is TRBV2, the J gene TRBJ1-1, with D unclear. V dropped 4 bases and J dropped 2 bases, with 11 bases sitting between them. This CDR3 comprises 14 residues. Germline V gene lookup returns CDR1 SNHLY and CDR2 FYNNEI. The full variable domain, its missing parts supplied by reference TRBV2 and TRBJ1-1, is EPEVTQTPSHQVTQMGQEVILRCVPISNHLYFYWYRQILGQKVEFLVSFYNNEISEKSEIFDDQFSVERPDGSNFTLKIRSTKLEDSAMYFCASSVSAFNTEAFFGQGTRLTVV.